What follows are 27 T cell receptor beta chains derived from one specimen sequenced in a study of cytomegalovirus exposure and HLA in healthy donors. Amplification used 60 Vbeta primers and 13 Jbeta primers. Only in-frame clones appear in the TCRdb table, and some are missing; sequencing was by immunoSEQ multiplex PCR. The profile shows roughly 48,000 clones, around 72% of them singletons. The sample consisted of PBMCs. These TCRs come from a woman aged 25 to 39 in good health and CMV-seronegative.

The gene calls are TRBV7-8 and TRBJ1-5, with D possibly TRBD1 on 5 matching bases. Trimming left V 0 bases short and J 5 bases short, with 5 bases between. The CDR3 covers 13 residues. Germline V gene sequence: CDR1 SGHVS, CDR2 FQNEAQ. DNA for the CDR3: TGTGCCAGCAGCTTAGCAGGGGATCAGCCCCAGCATTTT. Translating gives CASSLAGDQPQHF. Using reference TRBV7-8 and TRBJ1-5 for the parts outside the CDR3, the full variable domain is GAGVSQSPRYKVAKRGQDVALRCDPISGHVSLFWYQQALGQGPEFLTYFQNEAQLDKSGLPSDRFFAERPEGSVSTLKIQRTQQEDSAVYLCASSLAGDQPQHFGDGTRLSIL.

Written as DNA, the CDR3 is TGTGCCTCCGGGGGACTTTACGAGCAGTACTTC. This encodes CASGGLYEQYF. The V and J genes are TRBV28 and TRBJ2-7; maybe TRBD2 (6 bases). The ends were cut back, 11 bases at V and 4 bases at J, with 12 bases in the middle. This CDR3 contains 11 residues. Germline CDR1 is MDHEN and CDR2 is SYDVKM.

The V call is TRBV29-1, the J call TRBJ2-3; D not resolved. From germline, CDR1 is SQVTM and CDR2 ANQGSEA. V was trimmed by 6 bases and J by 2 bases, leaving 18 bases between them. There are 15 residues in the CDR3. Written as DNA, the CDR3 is TGCAGCGTGGTAAATGCAGCGTACTACACAGATACGCAGTATTTT. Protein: CSVVNAAYYTDTQYF.

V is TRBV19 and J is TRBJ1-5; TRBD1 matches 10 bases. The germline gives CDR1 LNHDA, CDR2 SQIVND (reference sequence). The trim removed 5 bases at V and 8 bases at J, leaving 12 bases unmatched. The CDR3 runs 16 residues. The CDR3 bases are TGTGCCAGTAGTCGACGGGGGACAGGGGCGATCAAGCCCCAGCATTTT. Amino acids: CASSRRGTGAIKPQHF.

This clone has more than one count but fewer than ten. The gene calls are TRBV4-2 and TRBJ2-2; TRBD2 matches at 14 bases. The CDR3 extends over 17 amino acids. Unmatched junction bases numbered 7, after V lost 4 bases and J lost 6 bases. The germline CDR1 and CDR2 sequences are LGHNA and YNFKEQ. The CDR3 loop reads CASSLGLAGGQAGELFF. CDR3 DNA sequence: TGTGCCAGCAGCCTCGGACTAGCGGGGGGTCAAGCCGGGGAGCTGTTTTTT.

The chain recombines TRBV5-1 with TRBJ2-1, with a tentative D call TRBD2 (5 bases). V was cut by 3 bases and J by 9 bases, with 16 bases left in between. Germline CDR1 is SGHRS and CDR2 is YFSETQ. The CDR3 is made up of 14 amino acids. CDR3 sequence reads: CASSSSPGQLEQFF. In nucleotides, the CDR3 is TGCGCCAGCAGCTCTAGCCCCGGGCAGCTTGAGCAGTTCTTC.

CDR3 residues: CATHTQGGETEAFF. The CDR3 nucleotides are TGTGCCACTCATACACAGGGGGGAGAAACTGAAGCTTTCTTT. The chain combines TRBV10-3 with TRBJ1-1; 8 bases line up with TRBD1. CDR1 and CDR2 (germline): ENHRY, SYGVKD. The CDR3 has 14 residues. Trimming removed 10 bases from V and 5 bases from J; junction bases left unmatched: 12.

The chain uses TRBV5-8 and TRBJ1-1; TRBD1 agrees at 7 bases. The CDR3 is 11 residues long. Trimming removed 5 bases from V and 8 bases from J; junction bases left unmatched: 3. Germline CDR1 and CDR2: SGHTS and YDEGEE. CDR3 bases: TGTGCCAGCAGGGGGACAGAAGAAGCTTTCTTT. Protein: CASRGTEEAFF. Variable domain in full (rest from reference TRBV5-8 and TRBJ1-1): EAGVTQSPTHLIKTRGQQATLRCSPISGHTSVYWYQQALGLGLQFLLWYDEGEERNRGNFPPRFSGRQFPNYSSELNVNALELEDSALYLCASRGTEEAFFGQGTRLTVV.

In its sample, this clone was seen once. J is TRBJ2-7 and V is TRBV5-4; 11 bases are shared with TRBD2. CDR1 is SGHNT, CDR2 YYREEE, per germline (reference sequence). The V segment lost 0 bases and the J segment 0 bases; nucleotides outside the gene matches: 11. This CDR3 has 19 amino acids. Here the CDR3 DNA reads TGTGCCAGCAGCTTGGCGGGGAGACTAGCGGGATCAAGCTCCTACGAGCAGTACTTC. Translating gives CASSLAGRLAGSSSYEQYF.

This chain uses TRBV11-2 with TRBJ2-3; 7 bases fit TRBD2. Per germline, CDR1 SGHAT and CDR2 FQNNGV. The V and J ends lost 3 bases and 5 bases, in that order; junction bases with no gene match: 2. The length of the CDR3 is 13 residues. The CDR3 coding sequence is TGTGCCAGCAGCTTTGGCGGGGGAGATACGCAGTATTTT. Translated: CASSFGGGDTQYF.

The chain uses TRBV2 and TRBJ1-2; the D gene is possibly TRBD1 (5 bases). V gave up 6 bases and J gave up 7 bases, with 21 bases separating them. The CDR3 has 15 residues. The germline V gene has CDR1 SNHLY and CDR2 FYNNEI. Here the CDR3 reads CASSLSRSIGGGYTF. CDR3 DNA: TGTGCCAGCAGCCTATCTAGGTCGATCGGGGGTGGCTACACCTTC.

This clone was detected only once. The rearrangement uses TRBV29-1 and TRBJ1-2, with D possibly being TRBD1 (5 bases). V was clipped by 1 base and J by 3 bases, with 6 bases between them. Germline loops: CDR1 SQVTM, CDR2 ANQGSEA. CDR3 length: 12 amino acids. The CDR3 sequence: CSVEVTDYGYTF. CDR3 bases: TGCAGCGTTGAAGTGACAGACTATGGCTACACCTTC.

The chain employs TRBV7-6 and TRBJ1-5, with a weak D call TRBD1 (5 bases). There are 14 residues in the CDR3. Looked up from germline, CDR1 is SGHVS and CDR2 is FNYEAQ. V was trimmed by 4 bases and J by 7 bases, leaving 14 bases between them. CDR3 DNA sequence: TGTGCCAGCAGCTCGGGGGTAATAGGGCAGCCCCAGCATTTT. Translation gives CASSSGVIGQPQHF.

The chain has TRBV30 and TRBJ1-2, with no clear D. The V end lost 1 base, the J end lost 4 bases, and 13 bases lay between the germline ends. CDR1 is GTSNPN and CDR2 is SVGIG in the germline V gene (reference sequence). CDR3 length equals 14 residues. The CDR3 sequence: CAWSGVRAGYGYTF. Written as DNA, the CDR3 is TGTGCCTGGAGTGGGGTGCGGGCAGGCTATGGCTACACCTTC.

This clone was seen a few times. CDR3 coding DNA: TGTGCCAGCAGCTTAGAGGGGGCGGCGTCGGATACGCAGTATTTT. Translating it yields CASSLEGAASDTQYF. The chain has TRBV13 and TRBJ2-3; 7 bases match TRBD1. In germline, CDR1 is PRHDT, CDR2 FYEKMQ (reference sequence). Germline trimming cut 1 base from V and 6 bases from J; bases unmatched to any gene: 7. The CDR3 covers 15 residues.

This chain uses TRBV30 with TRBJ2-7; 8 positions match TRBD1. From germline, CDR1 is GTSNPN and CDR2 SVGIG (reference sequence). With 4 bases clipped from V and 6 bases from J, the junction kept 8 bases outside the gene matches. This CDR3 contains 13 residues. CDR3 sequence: CAWTRGQVGEQYF. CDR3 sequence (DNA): TGTGCCTGGACTCGGGGACAGGTTGGCGAGCAGTACTTC. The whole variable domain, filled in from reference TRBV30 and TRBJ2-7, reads SQTIHQWPATLVQPVGSPLSLECTVEGTSNPNLYWYRQAAGRGLQLLFYSVGIGQISSEVPQNLSASRPQDRQFILSSKKLLLSDSGFYLCAWTRGQVGEQYFGPGTRLTVT.

The chain's CDR3 is CSVPPVAGGQETQYF. The CDR3 region has the DNA TGCAGCGTCCCCCCGGTAGCGGGGGGCCAAGAGACCCAGTACTTC. The V and J genes are TRBV29-1 and TRBJ2-5; 10 bases are a match to TRBD2. The CDR3 is made up of 15 amino acids. CDR1 is SQVTM, CDR2 ANQGSEA, per germline. J was trimmed by 1 base and V by 6 bases; bases with no gene match: 8.

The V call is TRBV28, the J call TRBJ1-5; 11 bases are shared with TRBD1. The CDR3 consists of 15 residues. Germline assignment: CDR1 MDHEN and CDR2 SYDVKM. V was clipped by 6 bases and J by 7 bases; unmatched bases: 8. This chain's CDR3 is CASSRTGGLKQPQHF. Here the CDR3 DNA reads TGTGCCAGCAGCAGGACAGGGGGCCTAAAGCAGCCCCAGCATTTT.

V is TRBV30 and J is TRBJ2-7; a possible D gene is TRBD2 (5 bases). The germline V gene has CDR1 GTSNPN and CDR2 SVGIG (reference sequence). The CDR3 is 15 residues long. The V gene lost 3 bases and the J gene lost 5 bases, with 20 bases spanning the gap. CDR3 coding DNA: TGTGCCTGGAGGCCGCTTAGCGAGACCCCCCACGAGCAGTACTTC. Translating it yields CAWRPLSETPHEQYF.

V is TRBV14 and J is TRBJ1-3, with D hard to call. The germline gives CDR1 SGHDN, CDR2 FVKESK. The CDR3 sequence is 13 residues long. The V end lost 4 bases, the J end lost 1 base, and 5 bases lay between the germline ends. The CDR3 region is CASSPFSGNTIYF. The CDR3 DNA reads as TGTGCCAGCAGCCCCTTTTCTGGAAACACCATATATTTT.

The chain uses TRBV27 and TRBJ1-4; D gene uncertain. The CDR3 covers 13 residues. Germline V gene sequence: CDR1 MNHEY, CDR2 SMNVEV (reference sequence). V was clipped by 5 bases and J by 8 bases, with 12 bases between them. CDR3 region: CASSRKPGEKLFF. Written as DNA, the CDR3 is TGTGCCAGCAGTCGAAAACCGGGGGAAAAACTGTTTTTT.

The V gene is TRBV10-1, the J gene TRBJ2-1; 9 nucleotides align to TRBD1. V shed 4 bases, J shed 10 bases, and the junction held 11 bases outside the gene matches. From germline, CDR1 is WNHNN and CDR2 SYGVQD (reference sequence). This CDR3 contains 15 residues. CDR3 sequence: CASSAGTGTFGEQFF. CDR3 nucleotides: TGCGCCAGCAGTGCTGGGACAGGGACGTTTGGGGAGCAGTTCTTC.

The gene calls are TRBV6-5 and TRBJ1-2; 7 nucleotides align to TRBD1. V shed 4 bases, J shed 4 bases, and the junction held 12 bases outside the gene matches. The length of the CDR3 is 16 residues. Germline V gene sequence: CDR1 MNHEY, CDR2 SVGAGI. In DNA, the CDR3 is TGTGCCAGCAGTTCCAAAAACAGGGGATACGGCTATGGCTACACCTTC. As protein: CASSSKNRGYGYGYTF.

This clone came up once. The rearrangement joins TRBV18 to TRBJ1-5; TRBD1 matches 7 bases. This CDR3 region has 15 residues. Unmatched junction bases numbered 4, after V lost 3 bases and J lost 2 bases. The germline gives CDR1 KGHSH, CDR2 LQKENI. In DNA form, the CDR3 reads TGTGCCAGCTCACCCCAAACAGGGGGCAATCAGCCCCAGCATTTT. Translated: CASSPQTGGNQPQHF.

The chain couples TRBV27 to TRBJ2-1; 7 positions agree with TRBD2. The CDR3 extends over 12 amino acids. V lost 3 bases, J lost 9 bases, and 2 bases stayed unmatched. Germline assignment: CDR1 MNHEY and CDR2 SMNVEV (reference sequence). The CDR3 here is CASSFLAGEQFF. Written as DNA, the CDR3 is TGTGCCAGCAGTTTTTTAGCGGGTGAGCAGTTCTTC.

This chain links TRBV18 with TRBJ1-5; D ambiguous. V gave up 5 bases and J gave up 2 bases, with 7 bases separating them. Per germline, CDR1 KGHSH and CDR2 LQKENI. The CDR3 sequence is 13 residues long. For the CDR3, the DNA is TGTGCCAGCTCAGAAACAGGCAATCAGCCCCAGCATTTT. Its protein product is CASSETGNQPQHF. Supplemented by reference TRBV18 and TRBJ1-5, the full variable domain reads NAGVMQNPRHLVRRRGQEARLRCSPMKGHSHVYWYRQLPEEGLKFMVYLQKENIIDESGMPKERFSAEFPKEGPSILRIQQVVRGDSAAYFCASSETGNQPQHFGDGTRLSIL.

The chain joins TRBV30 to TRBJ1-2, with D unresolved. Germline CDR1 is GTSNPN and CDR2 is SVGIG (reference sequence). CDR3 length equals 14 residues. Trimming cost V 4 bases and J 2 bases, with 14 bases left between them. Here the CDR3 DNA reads TGTGCCTGGACCTTGGAGGGCAAAAACTATGGCTACACCTTC. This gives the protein CAWTLEGKNYGYTF.